This paragraph covers one TCR beta chain sequence. Its target is unknown. The data belong to a study of shared clonotypes between healthy human individuals. Overall study context: A couple of women and a few men aged 18 to 49 made up the donors. Study results and limitations: A reduction in generation probabilities was seen for non-shared clonotypes relative to those shared by all four donors. Shared across a handful of donors were roughly 4.8% of the naive CD4 clonotypes.

Study processing details: Junction-only sequences without quality scores came from ImmunoSEQ, so filtering differed. The protocol was immunoSEQ multiplex PCR, while the TCRdb copy is restricted to in-frame clones and leaves out a portion. That table is the source of V, J and clone size, and D and trimming were worked out from the DNA. The table lists 2 million or so clones, about 95% of them singletons. CD8 cells regarded as naive lacked CD45RO, were positively chosen for CCR7, and omitted terminally differentiated effector memory CD45RA+ cells. With 0 bases removed from V and 6 bases from J, the gap between germline ends came to 15 bases. The CDR3 is made up of 15 amino acids. The germline CDR1 and CDR2 sequences are MGHRA and YSYEKL.

V is TRBV4-1 and J is TRBJ2-7; D might be TRBD1 or TRBD2, each matching 6 bases. The sequenced sample was naive CD8+ T cells sorted from blood. The TCR comes from a man between 18 and 35 years old in good health. CDR3 amino acids: CASSQESRGGAEQYF. In DNA, the CDR3 is TGCGCCAGCAGCCAAGAGTCCAGGGGAGGTGCCGAGCAGTACTTC.